A selection of T cell receptor beta chains follows, all from one sample in a study of a mutant IDH1 vaccine in newly diagnosed glioma. Produced via immunoSEQ multiplex PCR; TCRdb's table is partial and in-frame only. The sample shows about 67,000 clones, approximately 82% of them seen only once. Sequencing used peripheral blood mononuclear cells (PBMCs), obtained from a glioma patient treated with radiotherapy, temozolomide or both. These receptors all come from a woman under 30 with glioma. Some clones in this sample may be carry-over from other donors' samples. Both conserved end residues are part of each CDR3. Fields, in order: J gene, V gene, CDR3 protein.

TRBJ2-6,TRBV5-1,CASSKSGANVLTF
TRBJ2-3,TRBV7-9,CATGLDTQYF
TRBJ1-4,TRBV9,CASSVGLREGDEKLFF
TRBJ2-3,TRBV9,CASSFQGAGDTQYF
TRBJ1-1,TRBV2,CASSFDQVAEAFF
TRBJ2-4,TRBV9,CASSVEGSIAKNIQYF
TRBJ1-2,TRBV5-1,CASSTASTSYGYTF
TRBJ2-3,TRBV29-1,CSAPPREHFSTDTQYF
TRBJ1-1,TRBV7-2,CASSLGQGLDTEAFF
TRBJ2-1,TRBV6-4,CARYIPRGCYNEQFF
TRBJ2-7,TRBV7-2,CASSSLDEQYF
TRBJ2-7,TRBV14,CASSQVVHGLGYEQYF
TRBJ2-2,TRBV7-2,CASSLGLAVTGELFF
TRBJ2-3,TRBV6-5,CASSYSGETDTQYF
TRBJ2-3,TRBV29-1,CSVDTGAGTQYF
TRBJ2-1,TRBV29-1,CSVGGLAGAGEQFF
TRBJ1-1,TRBV9,CASSPAGARTEAFF
TRBJ1-1,TRBV27,CASSRQTRDEAFF
TRBJ2-7,TRBV6-5,CASSYSAGDSYEQYF
TRBJ1-5,TRBV7-6,CASSLNSGQPQHF
TRBJ2-2,TRBV9,CASSASQITGELFF
TRBJ1-4,TRBV5-6,CASRVVGGPDEKLFF
TRBJ1-5,TRBV6-1,CASSPGSSNQPQHF
TRBJ2-2,TRBV10-3,CAINRDRGTGELFF